This T cell receptor beta chain stems from a study of T-cell memory formation after mild COVID-19. The authors produced TCR alpha and TCR beta cDNA libraries with sample barcodes and UMIs by 5'RACE using constant-segment primers. TCRdb processed the 5' RACE reads anew with MiXCR; each CDR3 protein has one entry. The sample includes 100,000 to 150,000 distinct CDR3 sequences, over 15% of them seen just once. This clonotype was observed many times. The germline V and J ends were trimmed by 5 bases and 0 bases, with 12 bases remaining between them. This CDR3 has 15 amino acids. Germline V gene lookup returns CDR1 SGHTA and CDR2 FQGTGA.

This chain uses TRBV7-3 with TRBJ2-3; D remains unclear. The receptor was isolated from a man between 18 and 29 years old who had mild COVID-19 (a few samples of this study predate the infection). Cell type and time point are not known. The sequenced material came from PBMCs or a T cell subset sorted from them (not recorded which). CDR3 in DNA: TGTGCCAGCAGCCAGCTACCCGAAAGCACAGATACGCAGTATTTT. Its protein product is CASSQLPESTDTQYF.